The 27 T cell receptor beta chains listed next were all sequenced from one sample in a study of blood T cell repertoires in COVID-19. TCRdb keeps only in-frame clones here, not all; method: immunoSEQ multiplex PCR. The sample includes 100,000 or so clones, around four fifths of them seen just once. The sequenced sample was peripheral blood. These receptors originate from a man in his fifties with active or convalescent COVID-19.

The chain couples TRBV25-1 to TRBJ2-7, with 10 bases fitting TRBD2. Germline CDR1 reads MGHDK; CDR2 reads SYGVNS. The CDR3 contains 16 residues. J lost 3 bases, V lost 1 base, and 6 bases had no gene match. The CDR3 coding sequence is TGTGCCAGCAGTGAATTTAGGTCTAGCGGGAGCTACGAGCAGTACTTC. Residues: CASSEFRSSGSYEQYF.

There are a few counts of this clone. The V gene is TRBV3-1 (or the pseudogene TRBV3-2), the J gene TRBJ1-2; D unresolved. V dropped 4 bases and J dropped 14 bases, with 14 bases sitting between them. Germline V CDR1 and CDR2: LGHDT, YNNKEL (reference sequence). The CDR3 runs 11 residues. CDR3 nucleotide sequence: TGTGCCAGCAGCCTCGACGGCGGGAGAACCTTC. Protein: CASSLDGGRTF.

The chain couples TRBV5-1 to TRBJ2-2, with D tentatively TRBD1 (6 bases). Looked up from germline, CDR1 is SGHRS and CDR2 is YFSETQ. The V end lost 1 base, the J end lost 3 bases, and 10 bases lay between the germline ends. The CDR3 has 15 residues. CDR3 region: CASSLTGIYTGELFF. CDR3 DNA sequence: TGCGCCAGCAGCTTGACAGGGATCTACACCGGGGAGCTGTTTTTT. The full variable domain, in which reference TRBV5-1 and TRBJ2-2 provide the parts outside the CDR3, is KAGVTQTPRYLIKTRGQQVTLSCSPISGHRSVSWYQQTPGQGLQFLFEYFSETQRNKGNFPGRFSGRQFSNSRSEMNVSTLELGDSALYLCASSLTGIYTGELFFGEGSRLTVL.

The CDR3 DNA reads as TGTGCCAGCTCACCACCAGCGGGAGGGAGGAATGAGCAGTTCTTC. It yields the protein CASSPPAGGRNEQFF. This chain joins TRBV18 and TRBJ2-1, with TRBD2 matching 10 bases. The CDR3 contains 15 residues. The junction had 3 bases not matched to a gene; V was cut back by 0 bases and J by 7 bases. The germline V gene has CDR1 KGHSH and CDR2 LQKENI.

The chain is built from TRBV28 and TRBJ1-5, with D possibly TRBD1 on 5 matching bases. V lost 2 bases, J lost 9 bases, and 11 bases lay in between. The CDR3 covers 13 residues. Per the germline V gene, CDR1 is MDHEN and CDR2 is SYDVKM. DNA for the CDR3: TGTGCCAGCAGTTTAACCTATACAGGGCCCCAGCATTTT. Its protein is CASSLTYTGPQHF.

The V and J genes are TRBV10-2 and TRBJ1-1; perhaps TRBD1 as D (6 bases). The CDR3 consists of 13 residues. Trimming cost V 5 bases and J 4 bases, with 11 bases left between them. Germline V lookup: CDR1 WSHSY, CDR2 SAAADI. The CDR3: CASSQGLVTEAFF. The DNA for the CDR3 is TGCGCCAGCAGTCAGGGGCTCGTCACTGAAGCTTTCTTT.

V usage is TRBV28 and J usage is TRBJ1-5, with 8 bases lining up with TRBD1. V shed 4 bases and J 5 bases; nucleotides not matched to a gene: 7. CDR1 is MDHEN, CDR2 SYDVKM, per germline. This CDR3 has 15 amino acids. The CDR3 region has the DNA TGTGCCAGCAGTTCCTCAGGGACAGGATATCAGCCCCAGCATTTT. Translating gives CASSSSGTGYQPQHF.

The genes are TRBV3-1 (or the pseudogene TRBV3-2) and TRBJ2-3; 9 bases agree with TRBD2. The V gene's germline CDR1 is LGHDT and CDR2 YNNKEL (reference sequence). The CDR3 totals 20 residues. V shed 3 bases and J 0 bases; nucleotides not matched to a gene: 16. This chain's CDR3 is CASSHKWTSEFWPSTDTQYF. CDR3 bases: TGTGCCAGCAGCCACAAGTGGACTAGCGAGTTCTGGCCTAGCACAGATACGCAGTATTTT.

The CDR3 sequence is CATSGGQGASYGYTF. CDR3 in DNA: TGTGCCACCAGCGGGGGACAGGGGGCATCCTATGGCTACACCTTC. The chain has TRBV15 and TRBJ1-2; the match to TRBD1 covers 12 bases. Unmatched junction bases numbered 5, after V lost 5 bases and J lost 4 bases. The CDR3 runs to 15 residues. In germline, CDR1 is LNHNV, CDR2 YYDKDF (reference sequence).

This chain connects TRBV7-3 to TRBJ2-2, with D possibly being TRBD2 (5 bases). CDR1 and CDR2 from the germline V gene are SGHTA and FQGTGA. The CDR3 has 14 amino acids. V was shortened by 5 bases and J by 6 bases, with 13 bases between the two germline ends. This chain's CDR3 is CASSPTSLPGELFF. DNA for the CDR3: TGTGCCAGCAGCCCAACTAGTTTGCCCGGGGAGCTGTTTTTT.

Only one count was recorded for this clone. This rearrangement joins TRBV27 to TRBJ2-1, with TRBD1 matching 7 bases. The germline CDR1 and CDR2 sequences are MNHEY and SMNVEV (reference sequence). The CDR3 is made up of 13 amino acids. J lost 9 bases, V lost 6 bases, and 8 bases had no gene match. The CDR3: CASSRGTEGEQFF. CDR3 sequence (DNA): TGTGCCAGCAGCCGAGGGACAGAAGGTGAGCAGTTCTTC.

The V and J genes are TRBV6-6 and TRBJ2-5; 7 nucleotides align to TRBD1. CDR3 length equals 14 residues. V shed 6 bases and J 1 base; nucleotides not matched to a gene: 5. CDR1 and CDR2 from the germline V gene are MNHNY and SVGAGI (reference sequence). The CDR3 nucleotides are TGTGCCAGCAGGATCGGGACAGTCCAAGAGACCCAGTACTTC. Its protein product is CASRIGTVQETQYF.

The CDR3 here is CASSLGGAARRANTEAFF. The CDR3, as DNA: TGTGCCAGCAGCTTAGGAGGGGCGGCCCGGAGGGCGAACACTGAAGCTTTCTTT. The chain employs TRBV7-2 and TRBJ1-1, with D perhaps matching TRBD1 (5 bases). Trimming removed 1 base from V and 1 base from J, with 19 bases in between. Germline lookup yields CDR1 SGHTA and CDR2 FQGNSA. This CDR3 region has 18 residues.

This CDR3 reads CASRNRGGIGTEAFF. CDR3 sequence (DNA): TGTGCCAGCAGAAATAGGGGGGGGATCGGTACTGAAGCTTTCTTT. The chain recombines TRBV11-3 with TRBJ1-1; D is perhaps TRBD1 (6 bases). The CDR3 is 15 residues long. Germline V gene sequence: CDR1 SGHNT, CDR2 YENEEA. V lost 6 bases, J lost 5 bases, and 19 bases lay in between. The variable domain in full, completed from reference TRBV11-3 and TRBJ1-1, reads EAGVVQSPRYKIIEKKQPVAFWCNPISGHNTLYWYLQNLGQGPELLIRYENEEAVDDSQLPKDRFSAERLKGVDSTLKIQPAELGDSAVYLCASRNRGGIGTEAFFGQGTRLTVV.

The chain joins TRBV29-1 to TRBJ1-2; D not certain. The CDR3 extends over 14 amino acids. V was trimmed by 0 bases and J by 1 base, leaving 9 bases between them. CDR1 is SQVTM, CDR2 ANQGSEA, per germline. The CDR3 loop is CSVEDLANNYGYTF. The DNA for the CDR3 is TGCAGCGTTGAAGATCTGGCCAATAACTATGGCTACACCTTC.

As for this clone: Additional DNA sequences in this sample encode the identical CDR3. The chain recombines TRBV24-1 with TRBJ2-1, with 14 bases that match TRBD2. Germline-derived CDR1 and CDR2 are KGHDR and SFDVKD. The CDR3 has 16 amino acids. V shed 3 bases and J 9 bases; nucleotides not matched to a gene: 6. The CDR3 DNA reads TGTGCCACCAGTGATGGGGGACTAGCGGGAGACGGTGAGCAGTTCTTC. Encoded protein: CATSDGGLAGDGEQFF.

CDR3 in amino acids: CASSLGGGSSYNEQFF. The CDR3 nucleotides are TGTGCCAGCAGCTTAGGCGGGGGGAGCTCCTACAATGAGCAGTTCTTC. The genes are TRBV13 and TRBJ2-1, with TRBD2 matching over 7 bases. Germline V gives CDR1 PRHDT, CDR2 FYEKMQ (reference sequence). The V gene end was trimmed by 0 bases and the J gene end by 0 bases; junction bases not matched to a gene: 2. The CDR3 consists of 16 residues.

The rearrangement uses TRBV11-2 and TRBJ1-4; 9 nucleotides match TRBD1. Looked up from germline, CDR1 is SGHAT and CDR2 is FQNNGV. Trimming at V came to 5 bases and at J to 7 bases, leaving 2 bases not matched to a gene. This CDR3 has 13 residues. This chain's CDR3 is CASSRTGAEKLFF. As DNA, the CDR3 is TGTGCCAGCAGCCGGACAGGGGCTGAAAAACTGTTTTTT. Full variable domain (missing parts from reference TRBV11-2 and TRBJ1-4): EAGVAQSPRYKIIEKRQSVAFWCNPISGHATLYWYQQILGQGPKLLIQFQNNGVVDDSQLPKDRFSAERLKGVDSTLKIQPAKLEDSAVYLCASSRTGAEKLFFGSGTQLSVL.

The gene calls are TRBV7-9 and TRBJ2-6; D gene uncertain. From germline, CDR1 is SEHNR and CDR2 FQNEAQ (reference sequence). V was trimmed by 2 bases and J by 0 bases, leaving 5 bases between them. The CDR3 spans 15 residues. CDR3 DNA: TGTGCCAGCAGCTTACCCAGCTCTGGGGCCAACGTCCTGACTTTC. Protein product: CASSLPSSGANVLTF.

The chain combines TRBV5-1 with TRBJ2-1, with D unclear. The V end was cut by 1 base, the J end by 8 bases, with 13 bases between. Germline V lookup: CDR1 SGHRS, CDR2 YFSETQ. The CDR3 extends over 14 amino acids. CDR3 amino acids: CASSLLDIRDEQFF. The CDR3 bases are TGCGCCAGCAGCTTGTTAGATATTCGTGATGAGCAGTTCTTC. Drawing the rest from reference TRBV5-1 and TRBJ2-1, the complete variable domain is KAGVTQTPRYLIKTRGQQVTLSCSPISGHRSVSWYQQTPGQGLQFLFEYFSETQRNKGNFPGRFSGRQFSNSRSEMNVSTLELGDSALYLCASSLLDIRDEQFFGPGTRLTVL.

This clone has just one count. This sequence joins TRBV7-9 and TRBJ2-2; 7 bases fit TRBD2. CDR1 and CDR2 (germline): SEHNR, FQNEAQ (reference sequence). The CDR3 is made up of 15 amino acids. V dropped 5 bases and J dropped 5; count of bases not matched to a gene: 8. CDR3 amino acids: CASSPLAGVTGELFF. CDR3 sequence (DNA): TGTGCCAGCAGCCCCCTGGCGGGAGTGACCGGGGAGCTGTTTTTT.

The genes are TRBV9 and TRBJ1-1; 9 positions agree with TRBD1. V lost 0 bases to trimming and J lost 6 bases; unmatched junction nucleotides: 27. This CDR3 is 22 amino acids long. Germline CDR1 and CDR2: SGDLS and YYNGEE. This chain's CDR3 is CASSVEGGLPGQGFSFLPEAFF. CDR3 sequence (DNA): TGTGCCAGCAGCGTAGAGGGGGGATTACCGGGACAGGGATTCTCTTTTCTCCCTGAAGCTTTCTTT.

Remarks on this clone: Because it lacks the conserved phenylalanine or tryptophan at the end, this CDR3 is likely a read error. The limits of the CDR3 on the DNA are not certain, so only TCRdb's listed CDR3 is given. The chain is built from TRBV27 and TRBJ2-7; no DNA check was done on the table's D call, TRBD2. The CDR3 length equals 9 residues, ends included. Per germline, CDR1 MNHEY and CDR2 SMNVEV (reference sequence). CDR3 sequence: CATRLAGGT.

The V call is TRBV7-6, the J call TRBJ2-1, with 7 bases matching TRBD1. V was pared by 4 bases and J by 5 bases, with 5 bases of the junction left unmatched. Germline CDR1 and CDR2: SGHVS and FNYEAQ. This CDR3 spans 14 amino acids. This chain's CDR3 is CASSSGTDNNEQFF. Written as DNA, the CDR3 is TGTGCCAGCAGCTCCGGGACAGACAACAATGAGCAGTTCTTC.

CDR3 DNA sequence: TGTGCCAGCAGTGATGCAGGCCCAGGGGACACTGAAGCTTTCTTT. Its protein product is CASSDAGPGDTEAFF. The chain combines TRBV25-1 with TRBJ1-1, with a tentative D call TRBD1 (6 bases). Germline CDR1 is MGHDK and CDR2 is SYGVNS. This CDR3 is 15 amino acids long. V dropped 3 bases and J dropped 3 bases, with 14 bases sitting between them.

The chain links TRBV7-6 to TRBJ1-4; D ambiguous. Germline-derived CDR1 and CDR2 are SGHVS and FNYEAQ. Between the trimmed V and J ends, which lost 1 base and 7 bases, there was a span of 7 bases. There are 13 residues in the CDR3. DNA for the CDR3: TGTGCCAGCAGCTTAGTTCCCGGTGAAAAACTGTTTTTT. Amino acids: CASSLVPGEKLFF. Supplemented by reference TRBV7-6 and TRBJ1-4, the full variable domain reads GAGVSQSPRYKVTKRGQDVALRCDPISGHVSLYWYRQALGQGPEFLTYFNYEAQQDKSGLPNDRFSAERPEGSISTLTIQRTEQRDSAMYRCASSLVPGEKLFFGSGTQLSVL.

This clone was seen repeatedly, ten times or more. The CDR3 DNA sequence: TGTGCCAGCGGCCCGGGACAGAGATACGAGCAGTACTTC. Translating gives CASGPGQRYEQYF. The chain combines TRBV2 with TRBJ2-7; 7 nucleotides agree with TRBD1. The CDR3 totals 13 residues. The ends lost 8 bases at V and 4 bases at J; junction bases unmatched: 8. Germline V lookup: CDR1 SNHLY, CDR2 FYNNEI.